One and the same sample provided the 14 T cell receptor beta chains below, sequenced in a study of T cells in Graves' hyperthyroidism and ophthalmopathy. Regions amplified from RNA transcripts were the TCR beta CDR3 regions. When the TCR CDR3 underwent first-round RT-PCR, the HTBI primer set was used. Using its own MiXCR run on the multiplex PCR reads, TCRdb lists one record per CDR3 protein. The profile shows more than 550,000 distinct CDR3 sequences, roughly 17% of them singletons. Sequencing input: blood. Receptors were obtained from a man aged 45-65 years with Graves' hyperthyroidism.

This clonotype was recorded a few times. The V call is TRBV19, the J call TRBJ1-5, with no clear D. CDR1 and CDR2 (germline): LNHDA, SQIVND (reference sequence). Trimming pared 2 bases from V and 3 bases from J, leaving 11 bases between. There are 15 residues in the CDR3. The CDR3: CASSIRTEINQPQHF. For the CDR3, the DNA is TGTGCCAGTAGTATAAGGACGGAAATCAATCAGCCCCAGCATTTT.

This clonotype was seen a handful of times. The chain is built from TRBV9 and TRBJ1-1; 7 bases match TRBD1. Unmatched junction bases numbered 15, after V lost 4 bases and J lost 0 bases. Germline CDR1 and CDR2: SGDLS and YYNGEE. This CDR3 spans 18 amino acids. The CDR3 DNA reads TGTGCCAGCAGCTCTTCCCCCCAACGACAGGGCCTGAACACTGAAGCTTTCTTT. It encodes CASSSSPQRQGLNTEAFF.

Regarding this clonotype: One junction end does not reproduce the germline sequence, and a read error may be involved. The chain uses TRBV5-1 and TRBJ2-1; TRBD2 matches 9 bases. This CDR3 contains 18 residues. CDR1 and CDR2 (germline): SGHRS, YFSETQ. The CDR3 is CASGLLAGAILPYNEQFF. DNA of the CDR3: TGCGCCAGCGGCTTGTTAGCGGGAGCGATTCTGCCTTACAATGAGCAGTTCTTC.

The sample holds many counts of this clonotype. The rearrangement joins TRBV6-5 to TRBJ1-6, with D tentatively TRBD1 (5 bases). The CDR3 spans 16 residues. V was cut by 1 base and J by 10 bases, with 17 bases left in between. CDR1 and CDR2 from the germline V gene are MNHEY and SVGAGI. CDR3 loop: CASSYLGGTGRSPLHF. The DNA of the CDR3 is TGTGCCAGCAGTTACTTGGGCGGCACAGGTCGATCACCCCTCCACTTT.

Many counts were recorded for this clonotype. This chain joins TRBV19 and TRBJ1-1; the D gene is possibly TRBD1 (5 bases). Trimming stripped 2 bases from V and 5 bases from J, with 9 bases between. Per the germline V gene, CDR1 is LNHDA and CDR2 is SQIVND (reference sequence). This CDR3 is 13 amino acids long. The CDR3 nucleotides are TGTGCCAGTAGTATACAGGGAGGAACTGAAGCTTTCTTT. Its translation: CASSIQGGTEAFF. Using reference TRBV19 and TRBJ1-1 for the parts outside the CDR3, the full variable domain is DGGITQSPKYLFRKEGQNVTLSCEQNLNHDAMYWYRQDPGQGLRLIYYSQIVNDFQKGDIAEGYSVSREKKESFPLTVTSAQKNPTAFYLCASSIQGGTEAFFGQGTRLTVV.

This clonotype has a handful of counts. This chain uses TRBV11-3 with TRBJ2-6; 9 positions agree with TRBD2. Germline trimming cut 6 bases from V and 2 bases from J; bases unmatched to any gene: 2. The CDR3 contains 15 residues. Looked up from germline, CDR1 is SGHNT and CDR2 is YENEEA. The CDR3 sequence: CASSPSGTGANVLTF. The CDR3 DNA follows: TGTGCCAGCAGTCCTAGCGGGACTGGGGCCAACGTCCTGACTTTC.

The sample holds many counts of this clonotype. The chain carries TRBV15 and TRBJ1-2; no clear D. CDR3 length equals 16 residues. Germline CDR1 reads LNHNV; CDR2 reads YYDKDF (reference sequence). The germline V and J ends were trimmed by 1 base and 0 bases, with 12 bases remaining between them. The DNA for the CDR3 is TGTGCCACCAGCAGAGTTCCCCTCCTCCCTAACTATGGCTACACCTTC. Protein sequence: CATSRVPLLPNYGYTF.

There are a few counts of this clonotype. This chain links TRBV30 with TRBJ2-7; 9 nucleotides align to TRBD1. CDR1 and CDR2 from the germline V gene are GTSNPN and SVGIG (reference sequence). V gave up 4 bases and J gave up 3 bases; unmatched junction bases: 16. This CDR3 is built from 17 residues. The CDR3 DNA sequence: TGTGCCTGGACAAGCTTTGACGGGACAGGGATTTACTACGAGCAGTACTTC. Translated: CAWTSFDGTGIYYEQYF. Together with reference TRBV30 and TRBJ2-7, the CDR3 gives the full variable domain: SQTIHQWPATLVQPVGSPLSLECTVEGTSNPNLYWYRQAAGRGLQLLFYSVGIGQISSEVPQNLSASRPQDRQFILSSKKLLLSDSGFYLCAWTSFDGTGIYYEQYFGPGTRLTVT.

A few counts support this clonotype. The V and J genes are TRBV6-2 or TRBV6-3 and TRBJ2-1, with a possible D match to TRBD1 (6 bases). Trimming removed 6 bases at V and 10 bases at J, with 16 bases between. This CDR3 region has 13 residues. Germline V CDR1 and CDR2: MNHEY, SVGEGT. This CDR3 is CASSGTTHREQFF. The CDR3 DNA sequence: TGTGCCAGCAGCGGGACAACACACCGAGAGCAGTTCTTC.

The table lists this clonotype with many counts. V usage is TRBV27 and J usage is TRBJ2-7, with 8 nucleotides matching TRBD1. V shed 5 bases, J shed 6 bases, and the junction held 6 bases outside the gene matches. From germline, CDR1 is MNHEY and CDR2 SMNVEV (reference sequence). There are 13 residues in the CDR3. CDR3 sequence: CASSRQGPGEQYF. The CDR3 nucleotides read TGTGCCAGCAGTAGACAGGGGCCAGGCGAGCAGTACTTC.

This clonotype was detected ten times or more. The chain carries TRBV20-1 and TRBJ2-1; D unresolved. Germline CDR1 DFQATT, CDR2 SNEGSKA (reference sequence). Deletions cut 0 bases from V and 3 bases from J, with 12 bases between. The CDR3 extends over 15 amino acids. CDR3 region: CSARDPRRSYNEQFF. Written as DNA, the CDR3 is TGCAGTGCTAGAGATCCCCGAAGGAGCTACAATGAGCAGTTCTTC.

The chain employs TRBV3-1 and TRBJ2-1; 9 bases are a match to TRBD2. Germline V gene sequence: CDR1 LGHDT, CDR2 YNNKEL (reference sequence). CDR3 size: 15 residues. V gave up 4 bases and J gave up 7 bases; unmatched junction bases: 8. CDR3 protein: CASSLGLAWGNEQFF. The CDR3 bases are TGTGCCAGCAGCCTCGGACTAGCGTGGGGGAATGAGCAGTTCTTC.

This chain connects TRBV7-2 to TRBJ2-7; 9 nucleotides match TRBD2. The ends lost 1 base at V and 5 bases at J; junction bases unmatched: 6. The CDR3 contains 15 residues. The V gene's germline CDR1 is SGHTA and CDR2 FQGNSA. In nucleotides, the CDR3 is TGTGCCAGCAGCTTAGTCGCGGGGGGGGCCCACGAGCAGTACTTC. It is translated as CASSLVAGGAHEQYF.

This clonotype has at least ten counts. The V call is TRBV28, the J call TRBJ2-5; D perhaps matches TRBD2 (6 bases). The CDR3 totals 19 residues. Germline values: CDR1 MDHEN, CDR2 SYDVKM. The ends were cut back, 3 bases at V and 2 bases at J, with 25 bases in the middle. CDR3 in amino acids: CASSFDAGRRQGLQETQYF. DNA for the CDR3: TGTGCCAGCAGTTTTGACGCGGGGCGGAGACAAGGTTTGCAAGAGACCCAGTACTTC. Complete variable domain (other parts from reference TRBV28 and TRBJ2-5): DVKVTQSSRYLVKRTGEKVFLECVQDMDHENMFWYRQDPGLGLRLIYFSYDVKMKEKGDIPEGYSVSREKKERFSLILESASTNQTSMYLCASSFDAGRRQGLQETQYFGPGTRLLVL.